The clone carrying this T cell receptor (beta chain) was counted once. Its target is unknown. V gave up 7 bases and J gave up 4 bases; unmatched junction bases: 12. The germline V gene has CDR1 SQVTM and CDR2 ANQGSEA. The CDR3 extends over 15 amino acids. Study processing details: ImmunoSEQ supplied junction-only sequences lacking quality scores, so filtering was different. Measured with immunoSEQ multiplex PCR; TCRdb has only the in-frame clones, and not every one. That table is the source of V, J and clone size, and D and trimming were worked out from the DNA. The sample consists of roughly 2,000,000 clones, around 93% of them appearing once. This sample is part of a study of shared clonotypes between healthy human individuals. Naive CD8 cells lacked CD45RO, underwent positive selection for CCR7 and left out terminally differentiated effector memory CD45RA+ cells. Regarding the study as a whole: Clonotypes which were not shared had lower generation probabilities than clonotypes that all four donors shared. In this cohort, only blood was sampled, and tissue repertoires likely differ.

This receptor was identified in a man aged 18 to 30 in good health. Some clones in this sample may be carry-over from other donors' samples. Sequences were obtained from naive CD8+ T cells from PBMCs. The J gene is TRBJ2-1, the V gene TRBV29-1; TRBD2 agrees at 8 bases. Here the CDR3 reads CSARESGSIYNEQFF. CDR3 sequence (DNA): TGCAGCGCGAGGGAGAGCGGGAGTATTTACAATGAGCAGTTCTTC.